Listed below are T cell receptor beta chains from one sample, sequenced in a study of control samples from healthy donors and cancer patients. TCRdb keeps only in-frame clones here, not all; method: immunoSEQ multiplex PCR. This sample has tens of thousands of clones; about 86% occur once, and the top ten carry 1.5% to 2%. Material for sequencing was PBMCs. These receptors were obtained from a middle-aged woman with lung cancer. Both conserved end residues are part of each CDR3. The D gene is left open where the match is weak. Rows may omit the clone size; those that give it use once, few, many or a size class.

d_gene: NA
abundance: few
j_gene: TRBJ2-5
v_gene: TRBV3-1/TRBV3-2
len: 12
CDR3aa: CASSWQKETQYF
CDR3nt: TGTGCCAGCAGCTGGCAAAAAGAGACCCAGTACTTC

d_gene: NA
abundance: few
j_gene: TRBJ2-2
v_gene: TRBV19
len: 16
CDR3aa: CASSTSTGSGGGELFF
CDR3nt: TGTGCCAGTAGTACGTCGACAGGGTCCGGGGGCGGGGAGCTGTTTTTT

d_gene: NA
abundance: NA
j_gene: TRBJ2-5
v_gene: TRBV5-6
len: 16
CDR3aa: CASSFWVHVGRETQYF
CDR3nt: TGTGCCAGCAGCTTTTGGGTACACGTAGGTAGGGAGACCCAGTACTTC

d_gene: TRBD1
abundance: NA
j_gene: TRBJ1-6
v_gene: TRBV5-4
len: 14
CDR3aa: CASSGRGLGSPPHF
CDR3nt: TGTGCCAGCAGCGGCAGGGGGCTCGGGTCACCCCCCCACTTT

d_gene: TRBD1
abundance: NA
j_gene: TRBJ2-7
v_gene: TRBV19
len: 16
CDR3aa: CASSIETGTGVNEQYF
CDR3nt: TGTGCCAGTAGTATAGAGACTGGGACAGGGGTGAACGAGCAGTACTTC

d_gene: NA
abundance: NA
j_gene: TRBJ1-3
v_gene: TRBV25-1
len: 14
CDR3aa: CASSTGASGNTIYF
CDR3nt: TGTGCCAGCAGTACGGGAGCCTCTGGAAACACCATATATTTT

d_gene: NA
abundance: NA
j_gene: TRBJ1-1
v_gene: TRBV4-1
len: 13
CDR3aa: CASSQETIGRAFF
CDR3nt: TGCGCCAGCAGCCAAGAGACGATAGGGAGGGCTTTCTTT

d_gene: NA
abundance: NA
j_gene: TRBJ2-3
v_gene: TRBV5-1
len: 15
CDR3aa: CASSLIPGKRDTQYF
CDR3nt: TGCGCCAGCAGCTTGATTCCGGGAAAGAGAGATACGCAGTATTTT

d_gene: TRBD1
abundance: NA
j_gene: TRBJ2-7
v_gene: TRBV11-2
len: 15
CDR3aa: CASSLRDSPFGEQYF
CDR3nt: TGTGCCAGCAGTCTCAGGGACAGCCCTTTTGGGGAGCAGTACTTC

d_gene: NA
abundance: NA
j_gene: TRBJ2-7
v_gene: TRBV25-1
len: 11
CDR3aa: CASSAAYEQYF
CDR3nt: TGTGCCAGCAGTGCCGCCTACGAGCAGTACTTC

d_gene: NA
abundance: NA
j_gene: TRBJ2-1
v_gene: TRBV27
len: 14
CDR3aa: CASSLFRTRNEQFF
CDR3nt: TGTGCCAGCAGTTTATTCCGGACCCGGAATGAGCAGTTCTTC

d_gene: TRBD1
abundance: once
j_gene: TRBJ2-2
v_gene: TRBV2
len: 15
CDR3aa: CASSGTGGDTGELFF
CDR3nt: TGTGCCAGCAGTGGGACAGGGGGCGACACCGGGGAGCTGTTTTTT

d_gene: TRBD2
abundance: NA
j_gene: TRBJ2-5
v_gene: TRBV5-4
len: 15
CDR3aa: CASSRTSGEQETQYF
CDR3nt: TGTGCCAGCAGCCGGACTAGCGGGGAACAAGAGACCCAGTACTTC

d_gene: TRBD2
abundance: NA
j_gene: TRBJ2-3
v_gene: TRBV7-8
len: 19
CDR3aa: CASSRTETPSGGPADTQYF
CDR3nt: TGTGCCAGCAGCCGGACAGAGACTCCTAGCGGGGGGCCCGCAGATACGCAGTATTTT

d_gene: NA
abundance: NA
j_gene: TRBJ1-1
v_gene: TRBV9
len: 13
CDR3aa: CASSVGASTEAFF
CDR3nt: TGTGCCAGCAGCGTAGGGGCCAGCACTGAAGCTTTCTTT

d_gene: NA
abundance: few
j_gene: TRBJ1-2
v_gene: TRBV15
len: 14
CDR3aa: CATSRSQERYGYTF
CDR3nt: TGTGCCACCAGCAGATCTCAGGAACGCTATGGCTACACCTTC

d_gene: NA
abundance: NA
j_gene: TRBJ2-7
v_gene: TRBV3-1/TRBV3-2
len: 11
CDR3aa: CASSRLEEQYF
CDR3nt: TGTGCCAGCAGCAGATTAGAAGAGCAGTACTTC

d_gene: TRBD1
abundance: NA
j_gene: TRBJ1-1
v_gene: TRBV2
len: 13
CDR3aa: CASSQTGDTEAFF
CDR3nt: TGTGCCAGCAGTCAAACAGGGGACACTGAAGCTTTCTTT

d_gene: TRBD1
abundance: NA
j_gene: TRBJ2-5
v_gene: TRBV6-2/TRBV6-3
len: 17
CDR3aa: CASSRPRDRRLQETQYF
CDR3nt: TGTGCCAGCAGTAGACCCCGGGACAGACGCCTTCAAGAGACCCAGTACTTC

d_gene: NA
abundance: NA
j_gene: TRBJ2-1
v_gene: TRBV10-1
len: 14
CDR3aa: CASTRVSFYNEQFF
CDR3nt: TGCGCCAGCACCAGGGTCTCGTTCTACAATGAGCAGTTCTTC

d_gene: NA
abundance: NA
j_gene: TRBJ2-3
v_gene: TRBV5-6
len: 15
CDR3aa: CASSPRDLGTDTQYF
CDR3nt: TGTGCCAGCAGCCCCCGGGATCTTGGCACAGATACGCAGTATTTT

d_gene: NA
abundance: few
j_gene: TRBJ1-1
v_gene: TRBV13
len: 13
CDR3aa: CASRSSGNTEAFF
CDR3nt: TGTGCCAGCCGGTCTTCCGGGAACACTGAAGCTTTCTTT

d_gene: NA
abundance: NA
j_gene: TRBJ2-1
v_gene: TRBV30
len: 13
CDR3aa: CAWKSGDRHEQFF
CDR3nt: TGTGCCTGGAAGTCGGGAGACAGGCATGAGCAGTTCTTC

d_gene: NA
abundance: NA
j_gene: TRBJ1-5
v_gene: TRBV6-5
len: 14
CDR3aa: CASLRGYSNQPQHF
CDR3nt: TGTGCCAGCTTAAGGGGGTATAGCAATCAGCCCCAGCATTTT

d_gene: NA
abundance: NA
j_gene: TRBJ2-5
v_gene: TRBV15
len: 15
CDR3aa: CATSRDGQQGETQYF
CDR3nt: TGTGCCACCAGCAGAGATGGACAACAGGGAGAGACCCAGTACTTC

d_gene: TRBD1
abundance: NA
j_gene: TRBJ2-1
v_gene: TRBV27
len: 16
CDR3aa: CASSLGPTGYSDEQFF
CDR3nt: TGTGCCAGCAGTTTGGGTCCGACAGGGTATAGTGATGAGCAGTTCTTC

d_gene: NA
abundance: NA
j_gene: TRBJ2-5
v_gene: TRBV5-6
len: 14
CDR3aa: CASSLEEFQETQYF
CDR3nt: TGTGCCAGCAGCTTGGAGGAATTCCAAGAGACCCAGTACTTC

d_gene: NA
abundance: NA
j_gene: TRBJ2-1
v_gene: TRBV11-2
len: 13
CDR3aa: CASSSTQYNEQFF
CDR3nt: TGTGCCAGCAGCTCGACACAGTACAATGAGCAGTTCTTC

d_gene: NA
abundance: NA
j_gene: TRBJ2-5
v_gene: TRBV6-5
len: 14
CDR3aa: CASSAVGTQETQYF
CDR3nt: TGTGCCAGCTCAGCGGTGGGGACACAAGAGACCCAGTACTTC

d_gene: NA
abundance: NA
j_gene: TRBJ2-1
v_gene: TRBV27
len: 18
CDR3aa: CASSFGFGAVSSYNEQFF
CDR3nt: TGTGCCAGCAGTTTCGGTTTCGGAGCGGTGAGCTCCTACAATGAGCAGTTCTTC

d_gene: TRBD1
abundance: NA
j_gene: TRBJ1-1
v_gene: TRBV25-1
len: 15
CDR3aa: CASSEVLGQGAEAFF
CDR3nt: TGTGCCAGCAGTGAAGTATTGGGACAGGGGGCTGAAGCTTTCTTT

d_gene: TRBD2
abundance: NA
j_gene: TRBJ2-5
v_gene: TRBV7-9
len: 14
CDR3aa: CASSISGDQETQYF
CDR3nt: TGTGCCAGCAGCATCAGCGGGGACCAAGAGACCCAGTACTTC

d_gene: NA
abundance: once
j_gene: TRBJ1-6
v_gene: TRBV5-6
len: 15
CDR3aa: CASSPEPAGSSPLHF
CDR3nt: TGTGCCAGCAGCCCGGAACCGGCAGGGAGTTCACCCCTCCACTTT

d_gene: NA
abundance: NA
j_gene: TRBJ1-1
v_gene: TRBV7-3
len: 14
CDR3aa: CASSLNTGGTEAFF
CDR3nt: TGTGCCAGCAGCTTAAATACGGGAGGGACTGAAGCTTTCTTT

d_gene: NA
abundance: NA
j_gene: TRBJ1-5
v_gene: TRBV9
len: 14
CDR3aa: CASSERGGNQPQHF
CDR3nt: TGTGCCAGCAGCGAGAGGGGGGGCAATCAGCCCCAGCATTTT

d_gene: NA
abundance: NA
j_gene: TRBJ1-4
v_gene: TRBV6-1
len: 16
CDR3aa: CASSELRGSAGEKLFF
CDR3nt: TGTGCCAGCAGTGAACTTAGAGGTAGCGCAGGGGAAAAACTGTTTTTT

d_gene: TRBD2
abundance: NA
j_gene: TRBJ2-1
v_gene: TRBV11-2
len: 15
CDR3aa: CASSLVAGIYNEQFF
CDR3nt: TGTGCCAGCAGCTTAGTAGCGGGGATCTACAATGAGCAGTTCTTC

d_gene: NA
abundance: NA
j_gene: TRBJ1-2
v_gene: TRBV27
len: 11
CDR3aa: CASSGGNGYTF
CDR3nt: TGTGCCAGCAGCGGAGGGAATGGCTACACCTTC

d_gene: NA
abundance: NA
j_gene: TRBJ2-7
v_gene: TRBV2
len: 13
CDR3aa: CASKVTSSYEQYF
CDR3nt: TGTGCCAGCAAGGTCACCAGCTCCTACGAGCAGTACTTC

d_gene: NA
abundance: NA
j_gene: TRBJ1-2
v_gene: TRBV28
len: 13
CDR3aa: CASIMQGGYGYTF
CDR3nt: TGTGCCAGCATCATGCAGGGAGGCTATGGCTACACCTTC

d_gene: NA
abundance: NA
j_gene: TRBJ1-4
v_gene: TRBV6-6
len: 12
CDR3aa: CATMSNNEKLFF
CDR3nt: TGTGCCACCATGAGCAATAATGAAAAACTGTTTTTT

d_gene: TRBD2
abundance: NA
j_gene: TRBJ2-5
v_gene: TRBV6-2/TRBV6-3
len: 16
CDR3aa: CASSYRGGGAQETQYF
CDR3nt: TGTGCCAGCAGTTATAGGGGCGGGGGGGCCCAGGAGACCCAGTACTTC

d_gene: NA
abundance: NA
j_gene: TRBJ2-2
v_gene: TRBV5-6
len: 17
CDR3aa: CASSEGGWGSVVGELFF
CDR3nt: TGTGCCAGCAGCGAGGGAGGCTGGGGTAGCGTAGTCGGGGAGCTGTTTTTT

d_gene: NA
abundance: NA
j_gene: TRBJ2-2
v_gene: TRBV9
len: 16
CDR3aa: CASSVFLGGDTGELFF
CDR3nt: TGTGCCAGCAGCGTATTTCTAGGAGGGGACACCGGGGAGCTGTTTTTT

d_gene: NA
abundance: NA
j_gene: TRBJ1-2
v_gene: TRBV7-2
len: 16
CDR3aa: CASSPGGPARGGGYTF
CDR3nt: TGTGCCAGCAGTCCTGGGGGACCGGCCCGAGGAGGAGGCTACACCTTC

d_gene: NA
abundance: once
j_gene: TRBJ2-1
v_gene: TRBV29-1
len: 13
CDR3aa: CSIRRTDFNEQFF
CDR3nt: TGCAGCATACGACGGACAGATTTCAATGAGCAGTTCTTC

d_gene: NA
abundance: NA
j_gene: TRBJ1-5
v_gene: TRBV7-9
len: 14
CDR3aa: CASSFAGSYQPQHF
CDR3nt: TGTGCCAGCAGCTTCGCCGGGAGCTATCAGCCCCAGCATTTT

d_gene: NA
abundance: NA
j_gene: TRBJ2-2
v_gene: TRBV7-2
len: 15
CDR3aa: CASSLSPSNTGELFF
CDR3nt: TGTGCCAGCAGCTTAAGTCCCTCGAACACCGGGGAGCTGTTTTTT

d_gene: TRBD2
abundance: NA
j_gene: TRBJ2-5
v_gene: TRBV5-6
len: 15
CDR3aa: CASSLGGGGAETQYF
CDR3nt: TGTGCCAGCAGCTTGGGCGGGGGGGGAGCAGAGACCCAGTACTTC

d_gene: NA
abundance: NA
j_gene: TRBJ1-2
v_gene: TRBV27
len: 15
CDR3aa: CASSFNRNPNYGYTF
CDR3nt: TGTGCCAGCAGTTTCAACAGGAACCCTAACTATGGCTACACCTTC